Presented here are 11 T cell receptor beta chains from one specimen sequenced in a study of control samples from healthy donors and cancer patients. Using immunoSEQ multiplex PCR, the repertoire was profiled, and TCRdb retains in-frame clones only, with some absent. The sample comprises 150,000 to 200,000 clones, about 94% of which are singletons, and 7.5% to 8.5% rests with the top ten. The sample consisted of blood. These receptors were collected from a woman between 35 and 50 years old in good health.

The rearrangement joins TRBV7-2 to TRBJ1-5; D unclear. Germline CDR1 and CDR2: SGHTA and FQGNSA. V was trimmed by 0 bases and J by 3 bases, leaving 12 bases between them. The CDR3 sequence is 16 residues long. The CDR3 DNA sequence: TGTGCCAGCAGCTTAGCTCGAACCAGGTACAATCAGCCCCAGCATTTT. Protein product: CASSLARTRYNQPQHF.

In its sample, this clone was seen once. The chain combines TRBV6-5 with TRBJ2-2, with TRBD1 identical over 8 bases. Trimming removed 6 bases from V and 1 base from J; junction bases left unmatched: 4. This CDR3 contains 15 residues. The germline V gene encodes CDR1 MNHEY and CDR2 SVGAGI. The CDR3 DNA follows: TGTGCCAGCAGCTCAACAGGGGGGAACACCGGGGAGCTGTTTTTT. Translated, it gives CASSSTGGNTGELFF.

This chain connects TRBV15 to TRBJ1-1; D remains ambiguous. The CDR3 covers 14 residues. CDR1 and CDR2 (germline): LNHNV, YYDKDF (reference sequence). V was pared by 0 bases and J by 3 bases, with 8 bases between. In nucleotides, the CDR3 is TGTGCCACCAGCAGAGATTGGGTTGACACTGAAGCTTTCTTT. It translates to CATSRDWVDTEAFF.

This chain uses TRBV24-1 with TRBJ2-1, with 10 bases that match TRBD1. Trimming removed 2 bases from V and 12 bases from J; junction bases left unmatched: 6. Germline CDR1 reads KGHDR; CDR2 reads SFDVKD. The CDR3 loop spans 14 amino acids. CDR3 sequence: CATSDSDRGPAQFF. Here the CDR3 DNA reads TGTGCCACCAGTGATTCAGACAGGGGGCCTGCGCAGTTCTTC.

V usage is TRBV27 and J usage is TRBJ2-7; TRBD2 might be the D (7 bases). The length of the CDR3 is 17 residues. Germline CDR1 is MNHEY and CDR2 is SMNVEV (reference sequence). V shed 1 base and J shed 3 bases, with 19 bases lying between them. CDR3 in DNA: TGTGCCAGCAGTTTATTGGGGGGGGCCGACCTCTTCTACGAGCAGTACTTC. This codes for CASSLLGGADLFYEQYF.

V usage is TRBV10-3 and J usage is TRBJ2-3; D is unclear. CDR1 and CDR2 (germline): ENHRY, SYGVKD. The V and J ends lost 3 bases and 2 bases respectively, with 6 bases between them. This CDR3 region has 13 residues. The CDR3 DNA follows: TGTGCCATCAGTGACAGCCTCACAGATACGCAGTATTTT. Amino acids: CAISDSLTDTQYF.

This clone came up once. The chain recombines TRBV9 with TRBJ2-1, with D perhaps being TRBD1 or TRBD2 (5 bases each). V was trimmed by 0 bases and J by 4 bases, leaving 17 bases between them. Germline CDR1 reads SGDLS; CDR2 reads YYNGEE. The CDR3 contains 17 residues. The CDR3 reads CASSVAGYRGVYNEQFF. CDR3 DNA: TGTGCCAGCAGCGTAGCTGGCTATCGAGGGGTGTACAATGAGCAGTTCTTC.

A single count supports this clone. The chain employs TRBV4-1 and TRBJ1-1; 9 bases agree with TRBD1. Germline values: CDR1 MGHRA, CDR2 YSYEKL. This CDR3 is 15 amino acids long. J lost 6 bases, V lost 3 bases, and 8 bases had no gene match. CDR3 residues: CASSQEGQGVAEAFF. In DNA, the CDR3 is TGCGCCAGCAGCCAGGAGGGACAGGGAGTGGCTGAAGCTTTCTTT.

The chain couples TRBV10-3 to TRBJ1-3, with a tentative D call TRBD1 (5 bases). Trimming pared 2 bases from V and 0 bases from J, leaving 11 bases between. The CDR3 sequence is 16 residues long. The germline V gene has CDR1 ENHRY and CDR2 SYGVKD. The CDR3 loop is CAISERGLSSGNTIYF. The CDR3 DNA sequence: TGTGCCATCAGTGAGAGGGGCCTCAGCTCTGGAAACACCATATATTTT.

The chain couples TRBV12-3 or TRBV12-4 to TRBJ2-7; D might be TRBD1 (7 bases). There are 13 residues in the CDR3. Between the trimmed V and J ends, which lost 3 bases and 7 bases, there was a span of 13 bases. CDR3 sequence: CASSLGRGDEQYF. CDR3 DNA: TGTGCCAGCAGTTTGGGCAGGGGGGATGAGCAGTACTTC.

This clone occurred a few times. This sequence joins TRBV12-5 and TRBJ1-5, with 7 positions matching TRBD1. V was pared by 5 bases and J by 3 bases, with 4 bases of the junction left unmatched. The CDR3 has 14 amino acids. Germline CDR1 is LGHNT and CDR2 is FRNRAP. The CDR3 nucleotides are TGTGCTAGTGGTATAGGGACAGACAATCAGCCCCAGCATTTT. It encodes CASGIGTDNQPQHF.